This T cell receptor beta chain was recorded in a study of T cells in Graves' hyperthyroidism and ophthalmopathy. TCR beta CDR3 regions were amplified from RNA. Using the HTBI primer set, a first-round RT-PCR was run on the TCR CDR3. TCRdb redid the calling of the multiplex PCR reads with MiXCR, one entry per CDR3 protein. Of approximately 600,000 distinct CDR3 sequences in the sample, about 20% were seen once. The CDR3 spans 14 residues. V was cut by 6 bases and J by 4 bases, with 15 bases left in between. Germline loops: CDR1 MDHEN, CDR2 SYDVKM. This TCR came from a man aged 30 to 39 with Graves' ophthalmopathy. The J gene is TRBJ1-2, the V gene TRBV28; D might be TRBD1 (5 bases). The sequenced sample consisted of blood. The CDR3 sequence is CASSPGRTGYGYTF. CDR3 DNA sequence: TGTGCCAGCAGCCCGGGACGGACGGGCTATGGCTACACCTTC.